This passage covers 15 T cell receptor beta chains from one sample sequenced in a study of blood T cells in healthy people across ages. Through a sample-barcoded 5' primer and a J-beta primer mix, a second PCR was run for roughly 6 to 12 cycles. TCRdb recomputed calls from the 5' RACE reads with MiXCR, one row per CDR3 protein. The sample contains under 1,000,000 distinct CDR3 sequences, about 42% of which appear only once. The sequenced material came from blood. The receptors originated from a man aged 80 or over in good health.

The chain employs TRBV7-6 and TRBJ2-2; D gene unclear. CDR1 is SGHVS, CDR2 FNYEAQ, per germline. Trimming pared 2 bases from V and 1 base from J, leaving 8 bases between. This CDR3 has 15 amino acids. CDR3 DNA sequence: TGTGCCAGCAGCTTATCCAGGCTGAACACCGGGGAGCTGTTTTTT. Amino acid sequence: CASSLSRLNTGELFF.

This clonotype has a handful of counts. V gene TRBV5-1 combines with J gene TRBJ2-5, with 12 bases matching TRBD2. Germline CDR1 and CDR2: SGHRS and YFSETQ. CDR3 length: 16 residues. V was clipped by 5 bases and J by 4 bases; unmatched bases: 9. The CDR3 spells CASRTRWTSGTETQYF. CDR3 nucleotides: TGCGCCAGCAGGACCCGGTGGACTAGCGGGACAGAGACCCAGTACTTC.

This chain joins TRBV5-1 and TRBJ2-3, with a weak D call TRBD2 (5 bases). V lost 3 bases, J lost 2 bases, and 13 bases lay in between. Germline CDR1 is SGHRS and CDR2 is YFSETQ. The CDR3 covers 15 residues. The CDR3 loop reads CASSWQSGHTDTQYF. As DNA, the CDR3 is TGCGCCAGCAGCTGGCAAAGCGGCCACACAGATACGCAGTATTTT.

J is TRBJ2-5 and V is TRBV6-1; 7 bases are shared with TRBD1. The V gene end was trimmed by 6 bases and the J gene end by 2 bases; junction bases not matched to a gene: 6. CDR1 is MNHNS, CDR2 SASEGT, per germline. This CDR3 is 14 amino acids long. CDR3 nucleotide sequence: TGTGCCAGCAGCATTGGACAGGATCAAGAGACCCAGTACTTC. It translates to CASSIGQDQETQYF.

The rearrangement uses TRBV15 and TRBJ1-2, with 8 nucleotides matching TRBD1. V gave up 5 bases and J gave up 6 bases; unmatched junction bases: 5. This CDR3 region has 13 residues. Looked up from germline, CDR1 is LNHNV and CDR2 is YYDKDF (reference sequence). This CDR3 is CATSPQGDDGYTF. In DNA, the CDR3 is TGTGCCACCAGCCCACAGGGGGACGATGGCTACACCTTC.

This clonotype was detected many times. V gene TRBV5-1 combines with J gene TRBJ2-1; 9 nucleotides agree with TRBD2. The germline V gene has CDR1 SGHRS and CDR2 YFSETQ. This CDR3 is 14 amino acids long. The ends lost 7 bases at V and 0 bases at J; junction bases unmatched: 2. This CDR3 is CASGSGSSYNEQFF. The DNA for the CDR3 is TGCGCCAGCGGTAGCGGGAGCTCCTACAATGAGCAGTTCTTC. The full variable domain, with the rest looked up from reference TRBV5-1 and TRBJ2-1, is KAGVTQTPRYLIKTRGQQVTLSCSPISGHRSVSWYQQTPGQGLQFLFEYFSETQRNKGNFPGRFSGRQFSNSRSEMNVSTLELGDSALYLCASGSGSSYNEQFFGPGTRLTVL.

This clonotype occurred once. V is TRBV5-4 and J is TRBJ2-3, with unresolved D. Trimming shortened V by 4 bases and J by 0 bases, and 9 bases separated the two germline ends. The V gene's germline CDR1 is SGHNT and CDR2 YYREEE (reference sequence). The CDR3 length is 14 residues. This chain's CDR3 is CASSTHPSTDTQYF. CDR3 DNA: TGTGCCAGCAGCACGCATCCGAGCACAGATACGCAGTATTTT. The full variable domain, with the rest looked up from reference TRBV5-4 and TRBJ2-3, is ETGVTQSPTHLIKTRGQQVTLRCSSQSGHNTVSWYQQALGQGPQFIFQYYREEENGRGNFPPRFSGLQFPNYSSELNVNALELDDSALYLCASSTHPSTDTQYFGPGTRLTVL.

This clonotype was detected a few times. The chain employs TRBV12-3 or TRBV12-4 and TRBJ2-2; D not resolved. CDR3 length: 15 amino acids. Trimming removed 9 bases from V and 4 bases from J, with 18 bases in between. CDR3 sequence (DNA): TGTGCCAGTTCTGAAGGACGACCGAGCACCGGGGAGCTGTTTTTT. Its translation: CASSEGRPSTGELFF.

This clonotype has ten or more counts. The chain is built from TRBV7-9 and TRBJ2-7; D remains ambiguous. The V and J ends lost 5 bases and 1 base respectively, with 6 bases between them. This CDR3 is 12 amino acids long. From germline, CDR1 is SEHNR and CDR2 FQNEAQ (reference sequence). The CDR3 region has the DNA TGTGCCAGCAGCCCGACATCCTACGAGCAGTACTTC. Encoded protein: CASSPTSYEQYF.

This clonotype has just one count. This chain connects TRBV6-5 to TRBJ2-4, with 7 bases lining up with TRBD1. Judging by the DNA end, TRBJ2-7 fits better; the J call may be wrong. The CDR3 totals 13 residues. The germline CDR1 and CDR2 sequences are MNHEY and SVGAGI. For the CDR3, the DNA is TGTGCCAGCAGTTATGGACAGGCCGGCGAGCAGTACTTC. Translation gives CASSYGQAGEQYF.

The chain employs TRBV6-5 and TRBJ1-6; the match to TRBD1 covers 9 bases. Unmatched junction bases numbered 8, after V lost 6 bases and J lost 8 bases. This CDR3 comprises 15 residues. CDR1 and CDR2 from the germline V gene are MNHEY and SVGAGI. The CDR3, as DNA: TGTGCCAGCAGAACCGGGACAGGGAGGTATTCACCCCTCCACTTT. This gives the protein CASRTGTGRYSPLHF.

In its sample, this clonotype was seen a few times. V is TRBV28 and J is TRBJ2-3, with 10 bases aligning to TRBD2. The trim removed 8 bases at V and 4 bases at J, leaving 6 bases unmatched. The CDR3 is made up of 14 amino acids. Germline CDR1 and CDR2: MDHEN and SYDVKM. The CDR3 DNA sequence: TGTGCCAGCCAAATTAGCGGGAGGCCAGATACGCAGTATTTT. It yields the protein CASQISGRPDTQYF.

The chain carries TRBV5-1 and TRBJ2-5, with 7 nucleotides matching TRBD1. Germline values: CDR1 SGHRS, CDR2 YFSETQ. The V and J ends lost 5 bases and 5 bases, in that order; junction bases with no gene match: 9. The length of the CDR3 is 14 residues. The CDR3 loop reads CASSPGGFGETQYF. The CDR3, as DNA: TGCGCCAGCAGTCCAGGGGGATTTGGGGAGACCCAGTACTTC.

The V call is TRBV4-3, the J call TRBJ2-1; TRBD2 matches at 12 bases. V gave up 0 bases and J gave up 8 bases; unmatched junction bases: 5. Germline CDR1 is LGHNA and CDR2 is YSLEER. This CDR3 has 16 amino acids. The CDR3 DNA is TGCGCCAGCAGCCAAGAAGGACTAGCGGGGAAGTATGAGCAGTTCTTC. This translates into CASSQEGLAGKYEQFF.

This rearrangement joins TRBV12-3 or TRBV12-4 to TRBJ2-1; D uncertain. Trimming took off 6 bases at V and 10 bases at J, with 10 bases between the two ends. This CDR3 comprises 11 residues. The DNA of the CDR3 is TGTGCCAGCAGCCGAGTGGGGGAGCAGTTCTTC. Encoded protein: CASSRVGEQFF.